Sequencing of this TCR beta chain was carried out in a study of blood T cells in healthy people across ages. As concerns this clonotype: One end of the junction fails to match germline, which may point to a read error.

Sample-barcoded 5' priming and a J-beta primer mix drove a second PCR of about 6 to 12 cycles. TCRdb passed the 5' RACE reads through MiXCR, listing each CDR3 protein once. This repertoire shows fewer than 1,000,000 distinct CDR3 sequences, around two fifths found once; its top ten account for about a fifth. Sequences were obtained from blood. The TCR originated in a man between 60 and 75 years old in good health.

CDR3 sequence: CASSQGQSTYNEQFF. The CDR3 nucleotides read TGTGCCAGCAGCCAGGGACAGTCAACATACAACGAGCAGTTCTTC. This chain joins TRBV3-1 and TRBJ2-1; 7 bases match TRBD1. The CDR3 extends over 15 amino acids. The germline V gene encodes CDR1 LGHDT and CDR2 YNNKEL (reference sequence).